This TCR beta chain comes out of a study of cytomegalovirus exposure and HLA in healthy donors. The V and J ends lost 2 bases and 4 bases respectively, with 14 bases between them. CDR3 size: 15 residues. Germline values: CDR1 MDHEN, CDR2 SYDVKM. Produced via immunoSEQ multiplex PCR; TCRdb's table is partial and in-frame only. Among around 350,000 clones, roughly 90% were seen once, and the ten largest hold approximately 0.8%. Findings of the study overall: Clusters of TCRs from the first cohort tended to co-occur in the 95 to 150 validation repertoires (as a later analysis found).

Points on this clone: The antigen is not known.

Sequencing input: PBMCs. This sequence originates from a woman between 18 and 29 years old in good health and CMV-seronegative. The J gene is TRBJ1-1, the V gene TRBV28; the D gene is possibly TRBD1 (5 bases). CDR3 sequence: CASSLRPRGVTEAFF. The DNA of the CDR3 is TGTGCCAGCAGTTTACGGCCCCGGGGGGTCACTGAAGCTTTCTTT.